The present entry profiles one T cell receptor (beta chain) with its context. TCRdb reprocessed the 5' RACE reads with MiXCR, giving one entry per CDR3 protein. The data show 1.5 million to 2 million distinct CDR3 sequences, with about 32% seen just once and under 0.35% held by the top ten. V shed 6 bases and J shed 0 bases, with 18 bases lying between them. CDR3 length: 17 residues. CDR1 and CDR2 from the germline V gene are MDHEN and SYDVKM. This sample is part of a study of identical twins. V is TRBV28 and J is TRBJ2-4; a possible D gene is TRBD2 (6 bases). The sequence was obtained from a newborn girl in good health. Sequences were obtained from cord blood. Here the CDR3 reads CASSDFGDGGAKNIQYF. CDR3 DNA: TGTGCCAGCAGCGATTTCGGGGACGGGGGAGCCAAAAACATTCAGTACTTC.